This TCR beta chain stems from a study of blood T cell repertoires in COVID-19. On the study more broadly: COVID-19 samples from acute and convalescent phases originated in the United States, Italy and Spain.

Followed over time, Seattle patients had been enrolled while infection was active. The CDR3 runs to 15 residues. Trimming removed 2 bases from V and 9 bases from J; junction bases left unmatched: 9. Germline V CDR1 and CDR2: MNHNS, SASEGT. Original methodology: Estimates of nucleated cell counts were drawn from the amplification of reference gene primers. Profiling relied on immunoSEQ multiplex PCR, and the TCRdb table lists in-frame clones only, not all of them. For V, J and clone size, that table is used; D and trimming come from the DNA. Of under 250,000 clones in the sample, 80% to 95% were seen once.

This clonotype was sampled from a man aged 60 to 69 with COVID-19, enrolled during active disease. The specimen sequenced was peripheral blood. The chain is built from TRBV6-1 and TRBJ2-7, with 11 bases aligning to TRBD1. CDR3 DNA: TGTGCCAGCAGTGAAATGGGGACAGGGGGGGCTCGGCAGTACTTC. Protein sequence: CASSEMGTGGARQYF.